A selection of T cell receptor beta chains follows, all from one sample in a study of T-cell reconstitution after alpha-beta-depleted transplantation in children. TCRdb re-derived calls from the PCR reads in MiXCR, one entry per CDR3 protein. There are 200,000 to 300,000 distinct CDR3 sequences in the sample; around 11% occur only once, and roughly 2.6% lies in the top ten. Specimen: PBMCs from the stem cell graft donor, collected from the stem cell graft. These receptors were obtained from a human donor who donated a stem cell graft to a child with acute lymphoblastic leukemia. Each CDR3 is given with its conserved first and last residue. Fields, in order: clone size, V gene, D gene, J gene, CDR3 DNA, CDR3 protein. The D gene is left open where the match is weak. A row's size may be missing; if present it is once, few, many or a size class.

many	TRBV9	NA	TRBJ1-6	TGTGCCAGCAGCCCGGGTTGGGGGGATAATTCACCCCTCCACTTT	CASSPGWGDNSPLHF
many	TRBV28	NA	TRBJ2-6	TGTGCCAGCAGTTCCCGGGGTCGGCTAGGGGCCAACGTCCTGACTTTC	CASSSRGRLGANVLTF
NA	TRBV15	TRBD1	TRBJ2-1	TGTGCCACCAGCAGGGCCGGGACAGGTGCTTACAATGAGCAGTTCTTC	CATSRAGTGAYNEQFF
many	TRBV20-1	NA	TRBJ2-1	TGCAGTGCTAGTAGCTCCTACTCCTACAATGAGCAGTTCTTC	CSASSSYSYNEQFF
NA	TRBV30	TRBD1	TRBJ2-2	TGTGCCTGGAACAGGGGGCTAGCGAGCACCGGGGAGCTGTTTTTT	CAWNRGLASTGELFF
many	TRBV5-1	NA	TRBJ2-7	TGCGCCAGCAGCTTCTCGGGGGACTACGAGCAGTACTTC	CASSFSGDYEQYF
many	TRBV7-2	TRBD1	TRBJ1-2	TGTGCCAGCAGATTACAGGGGGTAAATGGCTACACCTTC	CASRLQGVNGYTF
many	TRBV28	NA	TRBJ2-1	TGTGCCAGCAGTTTTAGCGCCTCCTACAATGAGCAGTTCTTC	CASSFSASYNEQFF
many	TRBV11-2	NA	TRBJ2-1	TGTGCCAGCAGCTTAGATTGGGGCAGCCTTACCCCGAGGGATGAGCAGTTCTTC	CASSLDWGSLTPRDEQFF
many	TRBV18	TRBD1	TRBJ1-1	TGTGCCAGCTCAGCGGGACAGGGCAACACTGAAGCTTTCTTT	CASSAGQGNTEAFF
many	TRBV7-2	TRBD1	TRBJ1-5	TGTGCCAGCAGCTCTCGACAGGGGGCCTCATATCAGCCCCAGCATTTT	CASSSRQGASYQPQHF
many	TRBV14	NA	TRBJ1-1	TGTGCCAGCAGCCAAGGGTGGGACCCACCAGAAGCTTTCTTT	CASSQGWDPPEAFF
NA	TRBV20-1	TRBD1	TRBJ2-7	TGCAGTGCTAAGTACGGGACAGGAGACTCCTACGAGCAGTACTTC	CSAKYGTGDSYEQYF
many	TRBV4-2	NA	TRBJ2-2	TGTGCCAGCAGCCAAGATGGAGGAGGCTTCGGGGAGCTGTTTTTT	CASSQDGGGFGELFF
many	TRBV7-2	TRBD1	TRBJ1-2	TGTGCCAGCAGCTTAGACTCGGGTAGGGGGCGTGAAGGCTACACCTTC	CASSLDSGRGREGYTF
many	TRBV20-1	NA	TRBJ2-1	TGCAGTGCTAGGCCTCAAGAAGCGGGCCACTCGCAGTTCTTC	CSARPQEAGHSQFF
many	TRBV4-3	TRBD1	TRBJ2-2	TGCGCCAGCAGCGTGCGGGACAGGACGAACACCGGGGAGCTGTTTTTT	CASSVRDRTNTGELFF
NA	TRBV7-9	NA	TRBJ2-1	TGTGCCAGCAGCCTCGCCGGTACCGTGGGTGAGCAGTTCTTC	CASSLAGTVGEQFF
many	TRBV24-1	NA	TRBJ2-7	TGTGCCACCAGTGATCCCGAGGACACGAACTACGAGCAGTACTTC	CATSDPEDTNYEQYF
many	TRBV7-6	TRBD1	TRBJ1-2	TGTGCCAGCAGCTCGACAGGGAACTATGGCTACACCTTC	CASSSTGNYGYTF
NA	TRBV12-3/TRBV12-4	NA	TRBJ2-6	TGTGCCATCATCGCAACCAACGGCCTGACTTTC	CAIIATNGLTF
NA	TRBV18	NA	TRBJ2-7	TGTGCCAGCTCACCAGTCGAGACAGCTTTCTACGAGCAGTACTTC	CASSPVETAFYEQYF
NA	TRBV4-2	NA	TRBJ1-2	TGTGCCATCAGCCCGGGGCAGGGGAAAGGCTACACCTTC	CAISPGQGKGYTF
many	TRBV29-1	NA	TRBJ1-2	TGCAGCGTTGAAGATCTTACGGGGACCTACTATGGCTACACCTTC	CSVEDLTGTYYGYTF
many	TRBV6-5	NA	TRBJ1-1	TGTGCCAGCAGTTACTCGGACAAGGGGCCAGCTTTCTTT	CASSYSDKGPAFF
few	TRBV20-1	TRBD2	TRBJ2-1	TGCAGTGCTCTTTACCGGACTAGCGGGGGGTGGGGTGAGCAGTTCTTC	CSALYRTSGGWGEQFF
many	TRBV7-9	NA	TRBJ1-4	TGTGCCAGCAGCTTAGCAGAGACAACTAATGAAAAACTGTTTTTT	CASSLAETTNEKLFF
many	TRBV7-9	NA	TRBJ1-1	TGTGCCAGCAGCTTAGGAGGTCCCGCTTTCTTT	CASSLGGPAFF
NA	TRBV20-1	TRBD2	TRBJ2-7	TGCAGTGCTAGCGCGGGAGCTCTCCGCGAGCAGTACTTC	CSASAGALREQYF
many	TRBV6-1	TRBD1	TRBJ2-7	TGTGCCAGCAGCTCCGACAGGGGATACGAGCAGTACTTC	CASSSDRGYEQYF
many	TRBV29-1	NA	TRBJ2-1	TGCAGCGTTGAAGTTGTGGACAGTGCTGCCTACAATGAGCAGTTCTTC	CSVEVVDSAAYNEQFF
many	TRBV20-1	NA	TRBJ1-2	TGCAGTGCTGGGACGGGTAACTATGGCTACACCTTC	CSAGTGNYGYTF
many	TRBV12-3/TRBV12-4	NA	TRBJ1-4	TGTGCCAGCAGTTTGGGAGGAGAGAATGAAAAACTGTTTTTT	CASSLGGENEKLFF
many	TRBV4-3	NA	TRBJ2-1	TGCGCCAGCAGTCGAACGCGCAGTAGCGGTGGGGACAATGAGCAGTTCTTC	CASSRTRSSGGDNEQFF
many	TRBV6-4	TRBD1	TRBJ1-2	TGTGCCAGCAGTCCCGGGACAGGGATGAACTATGGCTACACCTTC	CASSPGTGMNYGYTF
many	TRBV29-1	NA	TRBJ2-7	TGCAGCGTTGAAGTTCCGGGTAGCTCCTACGAGCAGTACTTC	CSVEVPGSSYEQYF
NA	TRBV20-1	NA	TRBJ2-4	TGCAGTGCTAGAGATCTCGCCCAGCACAGTCAGTACTTC	CSARDLAQHSQYF
NA	TRBV12-3/TRBV12-4	NA	TRBJ2-6	TGTGCCAGCAGTCCTGGGGCCAACGTCCTGACTTTC	CASSPGANVLTF
NA	TRBV27	TRBD2	TRBJ2-7	TGTGCCAGCAGTTTGGGACTAGCGAGCTCCTACGAGCAGTACTTC	CASSLGLASSYEQYF
many	TRBV28	NA	TRBJ2-7	TGTGCCAGCAGTCCCCAGGTCGAATCTCCCCTCGAGCAGTACTTC	CASSPQVESPLEQYF
many	TRBV6-2/TRBV6-3	NA	TRBJ2-3	TGTGCCAGCAGTTATGAAATCGGGGGAGGAGATCCCGATACGCAGTATTTT	CASSYEIGGGDPDTQYF
many	TRBV27	NA	TRBJ2-1	TGTGCCAGCAGTTTCCGGACAGACTACAATGAGCAGTTCTTC	CASSFRTDYNEQFF
many	TRBV16	TRBD1	TRBJ1-2	TGTGCCAGCAGCAATAAAAAGACAGGGGGCTTCTACGGCTACACCTTC	CASSNKKTGGFYGYTF
NA	TRBV30	NA	TRBJ1-4	TGTGCCTGGAGCTCCCGGAGGCGTGAAAAACTGTTTTTT	CAWSSRRREKLFF
many	TRBV28	NA	TRBJ2-7	TGTGCCAGCAGGGGGGGTGGCAGGCCCCCCTACGAGCAGTACTTC	CASRGGGRPPYEQYF
many	TRBV5-1	TRBD1	TRBJ2-3	TGCGCCAGCAGCTTGGAGGGGGCACGCCCAGATACGCAGTATTTT	CASSLEGARPDTQYF
many	TRBV21-1	NA	TRBJ1-5	TGTGCCAGTAGGGCTTTTGATCAGCCCCAGCATTTT	CASRAFDQPQHF
many	TRBV29-1	NA	TRBJ2-3	TGCAGCGTTGAAAATCCACTCGAATTTGGAGGGGCAGATACGCAGTATTTT	CSVENPLEFGGADTQYF